Listed here are 18 T cell receptor beta chains from one sample, sequenced in a study of T-cell reconstitution after alpha-beta-depleted transplantation in children. Unique molecular identifiers were used in preparing the TCRbeta library. A single record per CDR3 protein comes from TCRdb applying MiXCR to the PCR reads. In the table there are 200,000 to 250,000 distinct CDR3 sequences, about 11% of which are singletons. The sample in question was PBMCs, obtained before TCRalphabeta/CD19-depleted stem cell transplant. These receptors came from a child under two years old with acute myeloid leukemia, due to receive a stem cell transplant.

This clonotype occurred many times. The gene calls are TRBV20-1 and TRBJ2-3; 10 bases are shared with TRBD2. Trimming cost V 1 base and J 0 bases; bases outside gene matches: 13. Per germline, CDR1 DFQATT and CDR2 SNEGSKA (reference sequence). The CDR3 consists of 19 residues. The DNA of the CDR3 is TGCAGTGCTAGAGTGACTAGCGGGTCTCCCTCCCCTAGCACAGATACGCAGTATTTT. It translates to CSARVTSGSPSPSTDTQYF.

This clonotype was counted many times. The chain has TRBV11-2 and TRBJ2-2; D call uncertain. The CDR3 is made up of 12 amino acids. Per the germline V gene, CDR1 is SGHAT and CDR2 is FQNNGV. V gave up 8 bases and J gave up 0 bases, with 4 bases separating them. The CDR3 spells CASPANTGELFF. CDR3 coding DNA: TGTGCCAGCCCAGCGAACACCGGGGAGCTGTTTTTT.

This clonotype appeared many times. The chain joins TRBV20-1 to TRBJ1-5, with D unclear. The germline V gene has CDR1 DFQATT and CDR2 SNEGSKA (reference sequence). Deletions cut 2 bases from V and 4 bases from J, with 6 bases between. The CDR3 covers 12 residues. The CDR3 nucleotides read TGCAGTGCTAGATCCTTAAATCAGCCCCAGCATTTT. As protein: CSARSLNQPQHF.

This clonotype was seen at least ten times. The chain carries TRBV14 and TRBJ2-1, with 7 bases matching TRBD2. This CDR3 is 16 amino acids long. With 1 base clipped from V and 6 bases from J, the junction kept 9 bases outside the gene matches. Germline-derived CDR1 and CDR2 are SGHDN and FVKESK. CDR3 amino acids: CASSQGLAVSLNEQFF. CDR3 bases: TGTGCCAGCAGCCAAGGTCTAGCGGTTAGCCTCAATGAGCAGTTCTTC.

This clonotype was observed once. The junction differs from germline at one of its ends, possibly a read error. J is TRBJ2-7 and V is TRBV20-1; D may correspond to TRBD1 or TRBD2 (5 bases each). The V gene's germline CDR1 is DFQATT and CDR2 SNEGSKA (reference sequence). The CDR3 consists of 14 residues. The CDR3 here is CCAGPGQGAYEQYF. CDR3 sequence (DNA): TGCTGTGCGGGCCCGGGTCAGGGCGCCTACGAGCAGTACTTC.

This clonotype showed up many times. The chain is built from TRBV29-1 and TRBJ2-1; 7 bases align to TRBD1. CDR1 and CDR2 from the germline V gene are SQVTM and ANQGSEA. The CDR3 extends over 13 amino acids. The CDR3 DNA reads TGCAGTGCTAGTGGGGACAGCTACAATGAGCAGTTCTTC. Translating gives CSASGDSYNEQFF.

A few counts support this clonotype. This chain links TRBV5-1 with TRBJ2-5, with D unresolved. Germline V gene data show CDR1 as SGHRS and CDR2 as YFSETQ. V dropped 4 bases and J dropped 5 bases, with 18 bases sitting between them. The CDR3 is 15 residues long. CDR3: CASSDLLFARETQYF. The DNA for the CDR3 is TGCGCCAGCAGCGACCTACTTTTTGCGAGGGAGACCCAGTACTTC.

This clonotype was detected many times. The J gene is TRBJ2-2, the V gene TRBV11-3, with TRBD2 as a possible D gene (5 bases). Germline V CDR1 and CDR2: SGHNT, YENEEA. Between the trimmed V and J ends, which lost 2 bases and 7 bases, there was a span of 5 bases. The CDR3 runs to 12 residues. The CDR3: CASSLRDGELFF. CDR3 sequence (DNA): TGTGCCAGCAGCTTACGGGACGGGGAGCTGTTTTTT.

This clonotype was observed at least ten times. V gene TRBV20-1 combines with J gene TRBJ1-5, with D hard to call. Germline CDR1 and CDR2: DFQATT and SNEGSKA (reference sequence). Trimming removed 2 bases at V and 5 bases at J, with 10 bases between. This CDR3 is 13 amino acids long. CDR3 nucleotide sequence: TGCAGTGCTAGACGGCAGTGGGATCAGCCCCAGCATTTT. Encoded protein: CSARRQWDQPQHF.

The table lists this clonotype with many counts. The chain couples TRBV12-3 or TRBV12-4 to TRBJ2-5; perhaps TRBD2 as D (6 bases). Trimming pared 2 bases from V and 4 bases from J, leaving 11 bases between. CDR3 size: 14 residues. The CDR3 reads CASSLTGTRETQYF. In nucleotides, the CDR3 is TGTGCCAGCAGTTTAACCGGGACTCGAGAGACCCAGTACTTC.

CDR3 residues: CSAVQGPGNEKLFF. The CDR3 DNA sequence: TGCAGTGCGGTCCAGGGTCCGGGTAATGAAAAACTGTTTTTT. The chain couples TRBV20-1 to TRBJ1-4; the D gene is possibly TRBD1 (5 bases). This CDR3 is built from 14 residues. The V end lost 6 bases, the J end lost 4 bases, and 15 bases lay between the germline ends. Germline-derived CDR1 and CDR2 are DFQATT and SNEGSKA (reference sequence).

This clonotype appeared many times. The rearrangement uses TRBV5-1 and TRBJ2-7; 11 nucleotides agree with TRBD2. Unmatched junction bases numbered 3, after V lost 0 bases and J lost 1 base. The CDR3 has 16 residues. In germline, CDR1 is SGHRS, CDR2 YFSETQ. CDR3 DNA: TGCGCCAGCAGCTTGGGACTAGCGGGACCTTCCTACGAGCAGTACTTC. This encodes CASSLGLAGPSYEQYF.

This clonotype was counted a few times. V usage is TRBV6-2 or TRBV6-3 and J usage is TRBJ2-7, with D possibly being TRBD2 (7 bases). The CDR3 runs to 14 residues. Per germline, CDR1 MNHEY and CDR2 SVGEGT. Trimming took 8 bases from V and 3 from J, leaving 17 bases between them. This CDR3 reads CASVVQGGVYEQYF. DNA for the CDR3: TGTGCCAGCGTAGTACAGGGAGGGGTCTACGAGCAGTACTTC.

In this sample, this clonotype turned up many times. The chain is built from TRBV28 and TRBJ2-2, with D unresolved. The V end was cut by 2 bases, the J end by 9 bases, with 16 bases between. The CDR3 totals 15 residues. Looked up from germline, CDR1 is MDHEN and CDR2 is SYDVKM. The CDR3 DNA reads TGTGCCAGCAGTTTACCCGGCTCAGGCATAAGGGAGCTGTTTTTT. Translated, it gives CASSLPGSGIRELFF. Drawing the rest from reference TRBV28 and TRBJ2-2, the complete variable domain is DVKVTQSSRYLVKRTGEKVFLECVQDMDHENMFWYRQDPGLGLRLIYFSYDVKMKEKGDIPEGYSVSREKKERFSLILESASTNQTSMYLCASSLPGSGIRELFFGEGSRLTVL.

The rearrangement joins TRBV14 to TRBJ2-7; D ambiguous. Trimming pared 2 bases from V and 2 bases from J, leaving 10 bases between. The CDR3 runs to 14 residues. From germline, CDR1 is SGHDN and CDR2 FVKESK. The CDR3 loop is CASSQLGAAYEQYF. Here the CDR3 DNA reads TGTGCCAGCAGCCAATTGGGCGCAGCCTACGAGCAGTACTTC. Full variable domain (missing parts from reference TRBV14 and TRBJ2-7): EAGVTQFPSHSVIEKGQTVTLRCDPISGHDNLYWYRRVMGKEIKFLLHFVKESKQDESGMPNNRFLAERTGGTYSTLKVQPAELEDSGVYFCASSQLGAAYEQYFGPGTRLTVT.

This clonotype came up many times. The J gene is TRBJ1-5, the V gene TRBV29-1, with 8 bases matching TRBD1. CDR3 length: 15 residues. The germline V gene encodes CDR1 SQVTM and CDR2 ANQGSEA. The junction had 7 bases not matched to a gene; V was cut back by 6 bases and J by 0 bases. CDR3 region: CSVITGGSSNQPQHF. Here the CDR3 DNA reads TGCAGCGTGATTACAGGGGGAAGTAGCAATCAGCCCCAGCATTTT.

This clonotype appeared many times. A junction end diverges from the germline sequence, so it may reflect a read error. This rearrangement joins TRBV7-9 to TRBJ1-6, with unresolved D. The CDR3 covers 16 residues. Germline V gene data show CDR1 as SEHNR and CDR2 as FQNEAQ (reference sequence). The CDR3 loop is CASSVALRAYNSPLHF. Here the CDR3 DNA reads TGTGCCAGCAGCGTAGCCCTAAGGGCCTATAATTCACCCCTCCACTTT.

This clonotype was seen more than once but under ten times. The chain employs TRBV29-1 and TRBJ2-7; 7 positions agree with TRBD1. V shed 5 bases, J shed 0 bases, and the junction held 10 bases outside the gene matches. The germline V gene encodes CDR1 SQVTM and CDR2 ANQGSEA. The CDR3 is 15 residues long. CDR3 region: CSVSTTGAHSYEQYF. As DNA, the CDR3 is TGCAGCGTTAGTACTACAGGGGCGCACTCCTACGAGCAGTACTTC.